These 17 T cell receptor beta chains share one sample of origin, sequenced in a study of siplizumab effects on memory and regulatory T cells. TCRdb keeps only in-frame clones here, not all; method: immunoSEQ multiplex PCR. The sample shows more than 85,000 clones, 94% of them seen only once. The sample consisted of Tregs sorted from blood. Receptor source: a human donor in good health.

This rearrangement joins TRBV7-9 to TRBJ1-1, with D unresolved. With 1 base removed from V and 5 bases from J, the gap between germline ends came to 8 bases. CDR1 is SEHNR and CDR2 is FQNEAQ in the germline V gene (reference sequence). The CDR3 is 13 amino acids. The CDR3 nucleotides are TGTGCCAGCAGCTTAGATTCGGGTACTGAAGCTTTCTTT. Its translation: CASSLDSGTEAFF.

This clone was seen once. The chain combines TRBV28 with TRBJ2-7; maybe TRBD1 (5 bases). Deletions cut 4 bases from V and 2 bases from J, with 18 bases between. Per the germline V gene, CDR1 is MDHEN and CDR2 is SYDVKM. The CDR3 runs 16 residues. In DNA, the CDR3 is TGTGCCAGCAGTTCCCACGCTGAAAGGGGAACCTACGAGCAGTACTTC. This translates into CASSSHAERGTYEQYF.

In this sample, this clone turned up once. This chain connects TRBV18 to TRBJ1-2; D is unresolved. The germline gives CDR1 KGHSH, CDR2 LQKENI. V lost 3 bases and J lost 5, with 16 bases in between. There are 15 residues in the CDR3. This CDR3 reads CASSPKGVLPYGYTF. The CDR3 DNA sequence: TGTGCCAGCTCACCCAAAGGTGTCCTCCCATATGGCTACACCTTC.

The chain is built from TRBV9 and TRBJ2-1, with 8 bases identical to TRBD2. The germline V gene encodes CDR1 SGDLS and CDR2 YYNGEE. The CDR3 is 15 residues long. The V segment lost 4 bases and the J segment 8 bases; nucleotides outside the gene matches: 11. CDR3 sequence reads: CASSLVGLAGYEQFF. CDR3 nucleotide sequence: TGTGCCAGCAGCCTAGTCGGGCTAGCGGGTTATGAGCAGTTCTTC.

As for this clone: The same CDR3 also results from other DNA sequences found in this sample. The V call is TRBV15, the J call TRBJ1-1; D unresolved. The germline V gene has CDR1 LNHNV and CDR2 YYDKDF (reference sequence). With 1 base removed from V and 4 bases from J, the gap between germline ends came to 10 bases. The CDR3 consists of 14 residues. DNA of the CDR3: TGTGCCACCAGCAGAGGCCGTCGGGGCACTGAAGCTTTCTTT. It encodes CATSRGRRGTEAFF.

The rearrangement joins TRBV7-9 to TRBJ2-5, with TRBD1 matching over 9 bases. Germline V gives CDR1 SEHNR, CDR2 FQNEAQ (reference sequence). This CDR3 is 16 amino acids long. V was pared by 5 bases and J by 2 bases, with 9 bases of the junction left unmatched. The CDR3 nucleotides read TGTGCCAGCAGCCCGACAGGGGGATTAAGTCAAGAGACCCAGTACTTC. Amino acids: CASSPTGGLSQETQYF.

In this sample, this clone turned up once. This sequence joins TRBV5-8 and TRBJ2-7; 8 positions agree with TRBD2. CDR1 SGHTS and CDR2 YDEGEE come from the germline V gene. The V and J ends lost 2 bases and 7 bases, in that order; junction bases with no gene match: 14. This CDR3 has 16 residues. The CDR3 sequence is CASSFLLLAGLEEQYF. CDR3 DNA sequence: TGTGCCAGCAGCTTCCTTTTATTAGCGGGATTGGAAGAGCAGTACTTC. Looking up the rest from reference TRBV5-8 and TRBJ2-7 gives the full variable domain: EAGVTQSPTHLIKTRGQQATLRCSPISGHTSVYWYQQALGLGLQFLLWYDEGEERNRGNFPPRFSGRQFPNYSSELNVNALELEDSALYLCASSFLLLAGLEEQYFGPGTRLTVT.

In DNA, the CDR3 is TGTGCCAGCTCACCAGCCGGGCCCCGGGGCACTGAAGCTTTCTTT. Translation: CASSPAGPRGTEAFF. The V gene is TRBV18, the J gene TRBJ1-1; D gene unclear. V lost 2 bases, J lost 4 bases, and 14 bases lay in between. In germline, CDR1 is KGHSH, CDR2 LQKENI. This CDR3 has 15 amino acids.

The chain joins TRBV18 to TRBJ2-2, with 9 bases fitting TRBD1. V shed 4 bases and J 0 bases; nucleotides not matched to a gene: 3. The length of the CDR3 is 16 residues. In germline, CDR1 is KGHSH, CDR2 LQKENI. The CDR3 is CASSRGTGTNTGELFF. Here the CDR3 DNA reads TGTGCCAGCTCACGAGGGACAGGGACGAACACCGGGGAGCTGTTTTTT.

The CDR3 region is CASSPPGSQHTQYF. In nucleotides, the CDR3 is TGTGCCAGCTCACCACCGGGGTCCCAGCATACGCAGTATTTT. V usage is TRBV18 and J usage is TRBJ2-3, with no clear D. This CDR3 comprises 14 residues. The V gene lost 0 bases and the J gene lost 7 bases, with 11 bases spanning the gap. Germline CDR1 and CDR2: KGHSH and LQKENI.

V and J are TRBV20-1 and TRBJ2-5, with D uncertain. The V gene lost 4 bases and the J gene lost 5 bases, with 8 bases spanning the gap. Germline lookup yields CDR1 DFQATT and CDR2 SNEGSKA (reference sequence). The CDR3 consists of 11 residues. The CDR3 region has the DNA TGCAGTGCTAAACAGATGGAGACCCAGTACTTC. It translates to CSAKQMETQYF.

This clone was counted once. The chain combines TRBV28 with TRBJ1-2; TRBD1 aligns across 7 bases. The CDR3 consists of 14 residues. V lost 6 bases and J lost 3; bases outside the gene matches: 7. CDR1 MDHEN and CDR2 SYDVKM come from the germline V gene. CDR3 sequence: CASRITGAHYGYTF. CDR3 in DNA: TGTGCCAGCAGGATCACAGGGGCGCACTATGGCTACACCTTC.

This chain uses TRBV5-6 with TRBJ1-1; 9 positions match TRBD1. Germline-derived CDR1 and CDR2 are SGHDT and YYEEEE. The CDR3 is made up of 18 amino acids. Germline trimming cut 4 bases from V and 2 bases from J; bases unmatched to any gene: 15. The CDR3 coding sequence is TGTGCCAGCAGCCCTTTTCGCGACAGGGGGGCTTACAACACTGAAGCTTTCTTT. Amino acid sequence: CASSPFRDRGAYNTEAFF.

The chain combines TRBV5-6 with TRBJ1-4; D might be TRBD1 (5 bases). The length of the CDR3 is 15 residues. Germline V gene sequence: CDR1 SGHDT, CDR2 YYEEEE. Trimming removed 2 bases from V and 4 bases from J, with 12 bases in between. The CDR3 reads CASSFQGRGNEKLFF. CDR3 bases: TGTGCCAGCAGCTTCCAGGGCCGGGGTAATGAAAAACTGTTTTTT.

The count of this clone is one. This chain links TRBV14 with TRBJ2-1; 7 positions agree with TRBD2. CDR1 and CDR2 from the germline V gene are SGHDN and FVKESK. Germline trimming cut 4 bases from V and 10 bases from J; bases unmatched to any gene: 1. The CDR3 runs 11 residues. The CDR3 region has the DNA TGTGCCAGCAGCCTCGGGGGGGAGCAGTTCTTC. Residues: CASSLGGEQFF.

This clone was observed a handful of times. The V call is TRBV6-1, the J call TRBJ1-5, with D unresolved. CDR1 and CDR2 (germline): MNHNS, SASEGT. V was pared by 3 bases and J by 7 bases, with 7 bases between. The CDR3 totals 12 residues. As DNA, the CDR3 is TGTGCCAGCAGTGATCGGGTCCAGCCCCAGCATTTT. Its protein product is CASSDRVQPQHF.

The chain is built from TRBV7-2 and TRBJ2-3, with D tentatively TRBD2 (6 bases). This CDR3 region has 16 residues. Trimming stripped 5 bases from V and 1 base from J, with 16 bases between. Germline CDR1 reads SGHTA; CDR2 reads FQGNSA. The CDR3 DNA follows: TGTGCCAGCAGCCCCCAGGCGGGGCATCGCACAGATACGCAGTATTTT. Translated: CASSPQAGHRTDTQYF.